Listed below are T cell receptor beta chains from one sample, sequenced in a study of PD-1 blockade in classical Hodgkin lymphoma. Using immunoSEQ multiplex PCR, the repertoire was profiled, and TCRdb retains in-frame clones only, with some absent. Here the sample spans around 20,000 clones, 80% being singletons. The source material was peripheral blood mononuclear cells (PBMCs), sampled before the second cycle of nivolumab. Every receptor here comes from a human donor with classical Hodgkin lymphoma. The CDR3 runs from the conserved cysteine through the conserved F or W. Fields, in order: J gene, clone size, V gene, D gene, CDR3 protein, CDR3 DNA. D genes are given only for firm matches. A clone size is listed for some rows: how often the clone was seen (once, few, many), or a class if it is expanded.

J: TRBJ2-5; size: once; V: TRBV6-6; D: NA; CDR3: CASSPENQQETQYF; DNA: TGTGCCAGCAGCCCCGAAAACCAACAAGAGACCCAGTACTTC
J: TRBJ2-7; size: few; V: TRBV19; D: TRBD1; CDR3: CASSDRVEQYF; DNA: TGTGCCAGTAGTGACAGGGTCGAGCAGTACTTC
J: TRBJ2-7; size: NA; V: TRBV7-9; D: NA; CDR3: CASSLASSYEQYF; DNA: TGTGCCAGCAGCTTAGCCAGCTCCTACGAGCAGTACTTC
J: TRBJ2-1; size: NA; V: TRBV28; D: TRBD2; CDR3: CASSLLTSGGSYNEQFF; DNA: TGTGCCAGCAGTTTGTTAACTAGCGGGGGCTCCTACAATGAGCAGTTCTTC
J: TRBJ2-7; size: NA; V: TRBV7-3; D: NA; CDR3: CASSLVQGLGEQYF; DNA: TGTGCCAGCAGCTTAGTACAGGGTTTGGGTGAGCAGTACTTC
J: TRBJ2-3; size: NA; V: TRBV5-1; D: TRBD1; CDR3: CASSSRITGTGRTKNVNTQYF; DNA: TGCGCCAGCAGCTCACGCATCACCGGGACAGGCCGGACTAAGAACGTTAATACGCAGTATTTT
J: TRBJ2-5; size: NA; V: TRBV5-1; D: NA; CDR3: CASSLGHRETQYF; DNA: TGCGCCAGCAGCTTGGGACACAGAGAGACCCAGTACTTC
J: TRBJ2-3; size: NA; V: TRBV6-1; D: TRBD1; CDR3: CASSEGQGADTQYF; DNA: TGTGCCAGCAGTGAAGGACAGGGGGCAGATACGCAGTATTTT
J: TRBJ2-7; size: NA; V: TRBV6-5; D: TRBD2; CDR3: CASSRTSSYEQYF; DNA: TGTGCCAGCAGTCGGACTAGCTCCTACGAGCAGTACTTC
J: TRBJ1-4; size: NA; V: TRBV10-1; D: NA; CDR3: CASSEDEKLFF; DNA: TGCGCCAGCAGTGAGGATGAAAAACTGTTTTTT
J: TRBJ2-3; size: once; V: TRBV4-2; D: NA; CDR3: CASSLGEDSHWADTQYF; DNA: TGTGCCAGCAGCCTCGGGGAAGATAGTCATTGGGCAGATACGCAGTATTTT
J: TRBJ2-7; size: NA; V: TRBV6-4; D: NA; CDR3: CASRTTRSYEQYF; DNA: TGTGCCAGCAGAACAACGAGATCCTACGAGCAGTACTTC
J: TRBJ2-3; size: NA; V: TRBV5-1; D: NA; CDR3: CASSPEGLDTQYF; DNA: TGCGCCAGCAGCCCGGAAGGCCTAGATACGCAGTATTTT
J: TRBJ2-7; size: few; V: TRBV7-2; D: TRBD1; CDR3: CASSRTGGETYEQYF; DNA: TGTGCCAGCAGCCGTACAGGGGGCGAGACCTACGAGCAGTACTTC